One T cell receptor beta chain is described in this entry. Its cognate antigen is unknown. The V gene lost 1 base and the J gene lost 5 bases, with 12 bases spanning the gap. In germline, CDR1 is SGHRS, CDR2 YFSETQ. The CDR3 is made up of 14 amino acids. These data belong to a study of neoadjuvant anti-PD-1 for oral cavity cancer. Overall study findings and caveats: After neoadjuvant nivolumab, PBMC T cell clonality was significantly higher in non-responders than responders. Each response group had just a few patients in TCR analyses.

Most PBMC samples had 480 ng input DNA in six replicates. Libraries were prepared by immunoSEQ multiplex PCR; TCRdb keeps only in-frame clonotypes and omits some of them. The data show 65,000 to 70,000 clones, around 85% seen once. Stated time point: after neoadjuvant nivolumab, at surgical resection. The J gene is TRBJ2-5, the V gene TRBV5-1, with D uncertain. Sequencing used PBMCs, obtained after nivolumab (anti-PD-1) treatment. The origin of this receptor is a person between 40 and 85 years old with oral cavity squamous cell carcinoma. CDR3 sequence: CASSLSPPTETQYF. CDR3 DNA: TGCGCCAGCAGCTTGTCCCCCCCCACGGAGACCCAGTACTTC.